The following is a T cell receptor (beta chain) sequence with its context. Assay used: immunoSEQ multiplex PCR; TCRdb lists only in-frame clones, some missing. Altogether 200,000 to 250,000 clones are present, approximately 81% being singletons, with the ten largest covering about 10%. The source of the sample is a study of blood T cell repertoires in COVID-19. In germline, CDR1 is MNHEY, CDR2 SMNVEV (reference sequence). V lost 5 bases to trimming and J lost 4 bases; unmatched junction nucleotides: 8. CDR3 length equals 15 residues. This clonotype was sampled from a woman of 80 years or more with acute or convalescent COVID-19. The chain couples TRBV27 to TRBJ1-2, with 9 bases that match TRBD1. Sequenced material: peripheral blood. CDR3 in DNA: TGTGCCAGCAGTCCCGGGACAGGGCTAATCTATGGCTACACCTTC. Its translation: CASSPGTGLIYGYTF.